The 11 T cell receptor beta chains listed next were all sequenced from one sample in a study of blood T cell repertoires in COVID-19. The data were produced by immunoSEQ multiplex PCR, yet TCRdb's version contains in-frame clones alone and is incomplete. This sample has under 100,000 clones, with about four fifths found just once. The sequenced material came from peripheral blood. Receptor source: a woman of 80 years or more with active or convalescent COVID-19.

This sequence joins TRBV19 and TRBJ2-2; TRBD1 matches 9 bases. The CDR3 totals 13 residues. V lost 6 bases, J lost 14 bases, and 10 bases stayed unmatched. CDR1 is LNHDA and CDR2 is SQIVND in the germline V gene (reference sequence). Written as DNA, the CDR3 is TGTGCCAGTAGCCAACAGGGGGCGCCGGGTCTGTTTTTT. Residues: CASSQQGAPGLFF.

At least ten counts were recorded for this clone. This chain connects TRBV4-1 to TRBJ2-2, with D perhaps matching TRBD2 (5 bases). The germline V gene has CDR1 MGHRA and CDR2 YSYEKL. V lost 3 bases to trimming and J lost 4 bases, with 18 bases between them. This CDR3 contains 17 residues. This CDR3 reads CASSQEVPAAGTGELFF. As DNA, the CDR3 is TGCGCCAGCAGCCAGGAGGTACCGGCTGCAGGCACCGGGGAGCTGTTTTTT.

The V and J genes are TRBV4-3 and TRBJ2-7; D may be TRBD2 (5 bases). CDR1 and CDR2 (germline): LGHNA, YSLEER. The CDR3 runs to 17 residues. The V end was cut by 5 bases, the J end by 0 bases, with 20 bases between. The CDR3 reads CASSFDYKPTSSYEQYF. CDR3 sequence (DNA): TGCGCCAGCAGCTTTGACTACAAGCCGACGAGCTCCTACGAGCAGTACTTC.

The CDR3 sequence is CASSSGQAGANVLTF. In DNA form, the CDR3 reads TGTGCCAGCAGCAGCGGACAGGCTGGGGCCAACGTCCTGACTTTC. The J gene is TRBJ2-6, the V gene TRBV5-4; 7 bases line up with TRBD1. There are 15 residues in the CDR3. In germline, CDR1 is SGHNT, CDR2 YYREEE (reference sequence). Unmatched junction bases numbered 3, after V lost 4 bases and J lost 2 bases.

The CDR3 region is CASSDGTTLGDEQYF. The CDR3 coding sequence is TGTGCCAGCAGCGACGGGACAACCCTAGGTGACGAGCAGTACTTC. The chain couples TRBV9 to TRBJ2-7; a possible D gene is TRBD1 (6 bases). Trimming shortened V by 3 bases and J by 5 bases, and 18 bases separated the two germline ends. Germline V gives CDR1 SGDLS, CDR2 YYNGEE. This CDR3 comprises 15 residues.

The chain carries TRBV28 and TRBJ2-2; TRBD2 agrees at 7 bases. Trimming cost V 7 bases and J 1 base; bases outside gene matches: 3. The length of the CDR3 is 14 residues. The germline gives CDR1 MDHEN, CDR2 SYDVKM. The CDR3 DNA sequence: TGTGCCAGCAATGGCGGGGGGAACACCGGGGAGCTGTTTTTT. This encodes CASNGGGNTGELFF.

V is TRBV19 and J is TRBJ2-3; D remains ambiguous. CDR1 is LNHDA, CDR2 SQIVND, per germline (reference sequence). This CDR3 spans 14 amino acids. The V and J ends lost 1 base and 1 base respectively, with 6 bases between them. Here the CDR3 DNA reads TGTGCCAGTAGTATAGGTGCGCGCACAGATACGCAGTATTTT. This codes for CASSIGARTDTQYF.

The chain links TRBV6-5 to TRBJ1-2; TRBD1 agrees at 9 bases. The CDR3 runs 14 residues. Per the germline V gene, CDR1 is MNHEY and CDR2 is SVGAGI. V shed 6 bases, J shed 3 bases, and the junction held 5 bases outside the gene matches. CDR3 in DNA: TGTGCCAGCAGACGGACAGGGGCCGACTATGGCTACACCTTC. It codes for CASRRTGADYGYTF.

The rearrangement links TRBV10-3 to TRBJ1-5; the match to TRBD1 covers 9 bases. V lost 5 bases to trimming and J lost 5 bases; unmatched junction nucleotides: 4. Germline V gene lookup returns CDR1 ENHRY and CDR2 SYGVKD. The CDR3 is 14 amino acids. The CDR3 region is CAISRQGGDQPQHF. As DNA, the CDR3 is TGTGCCATCAGTCGACAGGGGGGCGATCAGCCCCAGCATTTT.

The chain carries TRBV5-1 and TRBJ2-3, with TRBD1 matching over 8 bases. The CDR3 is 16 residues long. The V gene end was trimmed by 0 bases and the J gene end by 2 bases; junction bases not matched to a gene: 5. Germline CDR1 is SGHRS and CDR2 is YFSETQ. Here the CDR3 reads CASSLVLTGDTDTQYF. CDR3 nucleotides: TGCGCCAGCAGCTTGGTACTGACAGGGGACACAGATACGCAGTATTTT.

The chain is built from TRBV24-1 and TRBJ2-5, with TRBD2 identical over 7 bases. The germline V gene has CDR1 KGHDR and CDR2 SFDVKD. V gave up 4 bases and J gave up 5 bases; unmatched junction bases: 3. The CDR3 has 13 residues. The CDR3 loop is CATSDPGGETQYF. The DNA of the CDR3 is TGTGCCACCAGTGACCCCGGGGGGGAGACCCAGTACTTC.